This TCR beta chain was retrieved from a study of T cells in Graves' hyperthyroidism and ophthalmopathy. RNA transcripts yielded amplified TCR beta CDR3 regions. The HTBI primer set drove a first-round RT-PCR of the TCR CDR3. TCRdb used MiXCR to reprocess the multiplex PCR reads, holding one entry per CDR3 protein. This sample has around 700,000 distinct CDR3 sequences, with roughly a sixth found just once. Study-wide findings and caveats: Most thyroid clonotypes expanded above 0.001 were also detected in blood.

This CDR3 contains 14 residues. After removal of 8 bases from V and 2 bases from J, the junction contained 6 bases not matched to a gene. Germline V gene data show CDR1 as WSHSY and CDR2 as SAAADI. With respect to this clonotype: Its antigen remains unidentified.

Patients showing uncontrolled infection, other autoimmune disease, pregnancy or lactation were ineligible. Orbital computed tomography, thyroid ultrasound, serum thyroxine and TRAb, and clinical symptoms together informed the diagnoses. Blood dates from first hyperthyroidism diagnosis, before any ophthalmopathy symptoms. Specimen: blood. The TCR sequence derives from a woman in her fifties or sixties with Graves' hyperthyroidism that later progressed to Graves' ophthalmopathy. The chain uses TRBV10-2 and TRBJ1-3, with 7 bases aligning to TRBD1. The CDR3, as DNA: TGCGCCAGCCATCCCGGGACAGCTGGAAACACCATATATTTT. Protein product: CASHPGTAGNTIYF.